One and the same sample provided the 10 T cell receptor beta chains below, sequenced in a study of T cell changes during pregnancy in multiple sclerosis. Profiled with immunoSEQ multiplex PCR; TCRdb holds only in-frame clones, not every one. The sample contains around 100,000 clones, 75% to 95% of which appear only once. The starting material was peripheral blood, obtained in the second trimester of pregnancy. The source of these receptors is a female donor with multiple sclerosis, enrolled in a pregnancy study.

The chain uses TRBV13 and TRBJ2-5, with 11 bases aligning to TRBD2. V gave up 4 bases and J gave up 6 bases; unmatched junction bases: 7. Germline V gene lookup returns CDR1 PRHDT and CDR2 FYEKMQ (reference sequence). The CDR3 covers 15 residues. In DNA, the CDR3 is TGTGCCAGCAGCTCCACTAGCGGGAGTCCCAAGACCCAGTACTTC. Translating it yields CASSSTSGSPKTQYF.

In this sample, this clone turned up once. The genes are TRBV6-1 and TRBJ2-3, with 7 bases matching TRBD1. V was clipped by 4 bases and J by 0 bases; unmatched bases: 16. From germline, CDR1 is MNHNS and CDR2 SASEGT. This CDR3 is 19 amino acids long. CDR3 bases: TGTGCCAGCAGTGGGACCGGGACAGCATTTACTGCTAGCACAGATACGCAGTATTTT. Translating gives CASSGTGTAFTASTDTQYF.

This clone came up a few times. This rearrangement joins TRBV30 to TRBJ2-4, with unresolved D. Trimming cost V 3 bases and J 1 base, with 10 bases left between them. Germline CDR1 is GTSNPN and CDR2 is SVGIG (reference sequence). There are 14 residues in the CDR3. The CDR3 sequence is CAWSPLSAKNIQYF. The CDR3 DNA reads as TGTGCCTGGAGCCCCTTGTCGGCCAAAAACATTCAGTACTTC.

The gene calls are TRBV4-2 and TRBJ1-2; 8 bases are a match to TRBD1. Per the germline V gene, CDR1 is LGHNA and CDR2 is YNFKEQ. The CDR3 covers 14 residues. Trimming cost V 0 bases and J 8 bases; bases outside gene matches: 5. The CDR3 region is CASSQDGQGLGYTF. For the CDR3, the DNA is TGTGCCAGCAGCCAAGACGGACAGGGTTTGGGCTACACCTTC.

This chain uses TRBV27 with TRBJ2-3; D is ambiguous. The V end lost 1 base, the J end lost 0 bases, and 5 bases lay between the germline ends. Germline CDR1 and CDR2: MNHEY and SMNVEV (reference sequence). This CDR3 is built from 14 residues. The CDR3 DNA reads as TGTGCCAGCAGTTTATGGCTTAGCACAGATACGCAGTATTTT. Encoded protein: CASSLWLSTDTQYF.

The V and J genes are TRBV2 and TRBJ1-5, with no clear D. Trimming removed 1 base from V and 7 bases from J, with 14 bases in between. Per the germline V gene, CDR1 is SNHLY and CDR2 is FYNNEI. This CDR3 is built from 15 residues. Written as DNA, the CDR3 is TGTGCCAGCAGTGAAGTTCGAGGGTTCGGGCAGCCCCAGCATTTT. This encodes CASSEVRGFGQPQHF.

The V gene is TRBV11-3, the J gene TRBJ1-2; 10 bases are a match to TRBD1. Germline loops: CDR1 SGHNT, CDR2 YENEEA. CDR3 size: 13 residues. V dropped 5 bases and J dropped 3; count of bases not matched to a gene: 0. DNA for the CDR3: TGTGCCAGCAGCGGACAGGGGGACTATGGCTACACCTTC. It is translated as CASSGQGDYGYTF.

The chain is built from TRBV28 and TRBJ2-3; 8 bases map to TRBD1. The V gene end was trimmed by 6 bases and the J gene end by 0 bases; junction bases not matched to a gene: 5. Looked up from germline, CDR1 is MDHEN and CDR2 is SYDVKM. The CDR3 has 15 amino acids. The CDR3 sequence: CASSPRGRSTDTQYF. CDR3 coding DNA: TGTGCCAGCAGCCCCAGGGGGCGAAGCACAGATACGCAGTATTTT.

The V and J genes are TRBV5-4 and TRBJ1-3; possible D gene TRBD1, 5 bases. The CDR3 has 14 residues. Germline loops: CDR1 SGHNT, CDR2 YYREEE (reference sequence). Trimming cost V 0 bases and J 3 bases, with 7 bases left between them. The CDR3 DNA sequence: TGTGCCAGCAGCTTGGACAGGTTTGGAAACACCATATATTTT. Residues: CASSLDRFGNTIYF.

The chain recombines TRBV5-1 with TRBJ2-3; the D gene is possibly TRBD1 (5 bases). The V gene's germline CDR1 is SGHRS and CDR2 YFSETQ. Trimming took 0 bases from V and 2 from J, leaving 7 bases between them. This CDR3 region has 14 residues. The CDR3 here is CASSLGQNTDTQYF. The CDR3 bases are TGCGCCAGCAGCTTGGGACAGAACACAGATACGCAGTATTTT.